Listed below are T cell receptor beta chains from one sample, sequenced in a study of PD-L1 blockade in urothelial cancer. Libraries were prepared by immunoSEQ multiplex PCR; TCRdb keeps only in-frame clonotypes and omits some of them. The sample contains about 110,000 clones, approximately 90% of which appear only once. The source material was PBMCs, sampled around atezolizumab (anti-PD-L1) treatment. These receptors came from a man aged 55 to 69 with urothelial cancer. CDR3s include the opening cysteine and the closing phenylalanine or tryptophan. A D gene is named only where the DNA matches it firmly. Only some rows state a clone size, as once, few, many or a class for expanded clones.

v_gene: TRBV9
len: 17
d_gene: TRBD2
j_gene: TRBJ2-1
abundance: NA
CDR3nt: TGTGCCAGCAGCGTGAGCCCAGCGGGGGGGCTGGACAATGAGCAGTTCTTC
CDR3aa: CASSVSPAGGLDNEQFF

v_gene: TRBV11-2
len: 14
d_gene: TRBD2
j_gene: TRBJ2-2
abundance: NA
CDR3nt: TGTGCCAGCAGCTTATCGGGGGGGACCGGGGAGCTGTTTTTT
CDR3aa: CASSLSGGTGELFF

v_gene: TRBV6-1
len: 15
d_gene: TRBD2
j_gene: TRBJ2-3
abundance: NA
CDR3nt: TGTGCCAGCAGGCTAGCGGGAGGGGGCACAGATACGCAGTATTTT
CDR3aa: CASRLAGGGTDTQYF

v_gene: TRBV19
len: 16
d_gene: TRBD2
j_gene: TRBJ2-7
abundance: NA
CDR3nt: TGTGCCAGTAGTCCACGGACTAGCGGGAGGTCCTACGAGCAGTACTTC
CDR3aa: CASSPRTSGRSYEQYF

v_gene: TRBV6-1
len: 15
d_gene: NA
j_gene: TRBJ2-2
abundance: NA
CDR3nt: TGTGCCAGCACTTCCGATCTGTGGACGGGGGGGGAGCTGTTTTTT
CDR3aa: CASTSDLWTGGELFF

v_gene: TRBV2
len: 15
d_gene: NA
j_gene: TRBJ1-6
abundance: NA
CDR3nt: TGTGCCAGCAGGACAGGCAGCTCCTATAATTCACCCCTCCACTTT
CDR3aa: CASRTGSSYNSPLHF

v_gene: TRBV4-3
len: 15
d_gene: TRBD2
j_gene: TRBJ2-5
abundance: NA
CDR3nt: TGCGCCAGCAGCCAAGCCCTAGCGGGGCAAGAGACCCAGTACTTC
CDR3aa: CASSQALAGQETQYF

v_gene: TRBV2
len: 14
d_gene: NA
j_gene: TRBJ1-2
abundance: NA
CDR3nt: TGTGCCAGCACCCCGGACAGCTTGAACTATGGCTACACCTTC
CDR3aa: CASTPDSLNYGYTF

v_gene: TRBV2
len: 14
d_gene: NA
j_gene: TRBJ2-3
abundance: NA
CDR3nt: TGTGCCAGCACCGGACTTTCTAGCACAGATACGCAGTATTTT
CDR3aa: CASTGLSSTDTQYF

v_gene: TRBV27
len: 11
d_gene: NA
j_gene: TRBJ1-3
abundance: NA
CDR3nt: TGTGCCAGCAGTCCGGGCGGAGGCCTGGATTTT
CDR3aa: CASSPGGGLDF

v_gene: TRBV6-5
len: 15
d_gene: TRBD1
j_gene: TRBJ2-3
abundance: once
CDR3nt: TGTGCCAGCAGTTACCGGGGACAGGGGGTCCGCGCGCAGTATTTT
CDR3aa: CASSYRGQGVRAQYF

v_gene: TRBV18
len: 17
d_gene: TRBD1
j_gene: TRBJ1-2
abundance: NA
CDR3nt: TGTGCCAGCTCACCATATAGCTCGGGGACAGGGGATTATGGCTACACCTTC
CDR3aa: CASSPYSSGTGDYGYTF

v_gene: TRBV10-3
len: 13
d_gene: TRBD1
j_gene: TRBJ2-7
abundance: NA
CDR3nt: TGTGCCATCAGTGAGTCGGTGGGACAGGGATTTTACTTC
CDR3aa: CAISESVGQGFYF

v_gene: TRBV2
len: 21
d_gene: TRBD1
j_gene: TRBJ1-4
abundance: NA
CDR3nt: TGTGCCAGCAGTGAAGCGCTTCTCGGGACAGGGGGCCGGGTAACTAATGAAAAACTGTTTTTT
CDR3aa: CASSEALLGTGGRVTNEKLFF

v_gene: TRBV6-1
len: 16
d_gene: TRBD1
j_gene: TRBJ2-1
abundance: NA
CDR3nt: TGTGCCAGCAGTGTTGACAGGGGCATTTCGGTCAATGAGCAGTTCTTC
CDR3aa: CASSVDRGISVNEQFF

v_gene: TRBV7-9
len: 16
d_gene: NA
j_gene: TRBJ1-3
abundance: NA
CDR3nt: TGTGCCAGCAGCTTAGAGGGACTGTCCACTGGAAACACCATATATTTT
CDR3aa: CASSLEGLSTGNTIYF

v_gene: TRBV7-3
len: 15
d_gene: TRBD2
j_gene: TRBJ2-3
abundance: NA
CDR3nt: TGTGCCAGCAGCCCCGGCGGGGGGACCACAGATACGCAGTATTTT
CDR3aa: CASSPGGGTTDTQYF

v_gene: TRBV7-6
len: 15
d_gene: NA
j_gene: TRBJ1-5
abundance: NA
CDR3nt: TGTGCCAGCAGCTTAACAGGGAATAGCAATCAGCCCCAGCATTTT
CDR3aa: CASSLTGNSNQPQHF

v_gene: TRBV29-1
len: 14
d_gene: NA
j_gene: TRBJ1-4
abundance: NA
CDR3nt: TGCAGCGCCGGTTTAGACAGCCCCAATGAAAAACTGTTTTTT
CDR3aa: CSAGLDSPNEKLFF

v_gene: TRBV21-1
len: 15
d_gene: NA
j_gene: TRBJ2-7
abundance: NA
CDR3nt: TGTGCCAGCAGCCGGCCCGGGACAGGGGCCTACGAGCAGTACTTC
CDR3aa: CASSRPGTGAYEQYF

v_gene: TRBV10-2
len: 13
d_gene: NA
j_gene: TRBJ2-5
abundance: NA
CDR3nt: TGCGCCAGCAGCCCAGGCCGAGAAGAGACCCAGTACTTC
CDR3aa: CASSPGREETQYF

v_gene: TRBV11-2
len: 15
d_gene: NA
j_gene: TRBJ2-5
abundance: NA
CDR3nt: TGTGCCAGCAGCTTGACGTCACAGTACCAAGAGACCCAGTACTTC
CDR3aa: CASSLTSQYQETQYF

v_gene: TRBV7-4
len: 12
d_gene: TRBD1
j_gene: TRBJ2-7
abundance: NA
CDR3nt: TGTGCCAGCGCGGACAGGCCCTACGAGCAGTACTTC
CDR3aa: CASADRPYEQYF

v_gene: TRBV19
len: 15
d_gene: NA
j_gene: TRBJ1-4
abundance: NA
CDR3nt: TGTGCCAGTAGAACCTCCGGACAGATTAATGAAAAACTGTTTTTT
CDR3aa: CASRTSGQINEKLFF

v_gene: TRBV29-1
len: 13
d_gene: TRBD1
j_gene: TRBJ2-3
abundance: few
CDR3nt: TGCAGCGAGTTGGGACAGGGATCAGATACGCAGTATTTT
CDR3aa: CSELGQGSDTQYF

v_gene: TRBV6-1
len: 13
d_gene: TRBD1
j_gene: TRBJ2-5
abundance: NA
CDR3nt: TGTGCCACCCGGGACAGCGCGCGGGAGACCCAGTACTTC
CDR3aa: CATRDSARETQYF

v_gene: TRBV28
len: 17
d_gene: TRBD1
j_gene: TRBJ2-1
abundance: NA
CDR3nt: TGTGCCAGCAGTAGCTGGACAGGGGCGACTACTTACAATGAGCAGTTCTTC
CDR3aa: CASSSWTGATTYNEQFF

v_gene: TRBV2
len: 16
d_gene: NA
j_gene: TRBJ2-1
abundance: NA
CDR3nt: TGTGCCAGCAGTGCCGGACAGTTTAGCTCCTACAATGAGCAGTTCTTC
CDR3aa: CASSAGQFSSYNEQFF

v_gene: TRBV5-8
len: 13
d_gene: TRBD1
j_gene: TRBJ1-1
abundance: NA
CDR3nt: TGTGCCAGCAGTTTAGACAGGGGATCTGAAGCTTTCTTT
CDR3aa: CASSLDRGSEAFF

v_gene: TRBV4-3
len: 16
d_gene: TRBD1
j_gene: TRBJ1-1
abundance: once
CDR3nt: TGCGCCAGCAGCCAAGAACGACAGGGGGCGAACACTGAAGCTTTCTTT
CDR3aa: CASSQERQGANTEAFF

v_gene: TRBV30
len: 13
d_gene: NA
j_gene: TRBJ2-1
abundance: NA
CDR3nt: TGTGCCTGGAGTGTAGGTCTAGCCAATGAGCAGTTCTTC
CDR3aa: CAWSVGLANEQFF

v_gene: TRBV5-1
len: 15
d_gene: TRBD1
j_gene: TRBJ2-7
abundance: once
CDR3nt: TGCGCCAGCAGCTTGGACAGGGGTGAGCCCTACGAGCAGTACTTC
CDR3aa: CASSLDRGEPYEQYF

v_gene: TRBV28
len: 13
d_gene: TRBD1
j_gene: TRBJ1-2
abundance: NA
CDR3nt: TGTGCCAGCAGTTCACAGGGGCCGTATGGCTACACCTTC
CDR3aa: CASSSQGPYGYTF

v_gene: TRBV27
len: 17
d_gene: TRBD2
j_gene: TRBJ2-3
abundance: NA
CDR3nt: TGTGCCAGCAGTTCCCTTTCTAGCGGGGGGGCCTGGGATACGCAGTATTTT
CDR3aa: CASSSLSSGGAWDTQYF

v_gene: TRBV2
len: 14
d_gene: NA
j_gene: TRBJ2-2
abundance: NA
CDR3nt: TGTGCCAGCAGTGGAGGATTAAACACCGGGGAGCTGTTTTTT
CDR3aa: CASSGGLNTGELFF

v_gene: TRBV4-1
len: 20
d_gene: TRBD2
j_gene: TRBJ2-3
abundance: NA
CDR3nt: TGCGCCAGCAGCCTCAAGCGGGTCAAGACAGCGGGGGGTAGGGCAGATACGCAGTATTTT
CDR3aa: CASSLKRVKTAGGRADTQYF

v_gene: TRBV7-2
len: 16
d_gene: TRBD2
j_gene: TRBJ2-5
abundance: NA
CDR3nt: TGTGCCAGCAGCCGCTTAGCGGGACGAATGGGAGAGACCCAGTACTTC
CDR3aa: CASSRLAGRMGETQYF

v_gene: TRBV7-2
len: 14
d_gene: NA
j_gene: TRBJ1-2
abundance: once
CDR3nt: TGTGCCAGCAGCTTTGAGCACAGGGTCGGGGGCTACACCTTC
CDR3aa: CASSFEHRVGGYTF

v_gene: TRBV6-1
len: 12
d_gene: NA
j_gene: TRBJ1-5
abundance: once
CDR3nt: TGTGCCAGCAGTTCAAGTCCGGAGCCCCAGCATTTT
CDR3aa: CASSSSPEPQHF

v_gene: TRBV7-2
len: 15
d_gene: TRBD2
j_gene: TRBJ2-1
abundance: NA
CDR3nt: TGTGCCAGCAGCTTATATGGGACTAGCCCCAATGAGCAGTTCTTC
CDR3aa: CASSLYGTSPNEQFF

v_gene: TRBV4-2
len: 15
d_gene: TRBD1
j_gene: TRBJ2-7
abundance: NA
CDR3nt: TGTGCCAGCAGCCAAGCGCCGGGACAGGGGTACGAGCAGTACTTC
CDR3aa: CASSQAPGQGYEQYF

v_gene: TRBV4-2
len: 22
d_gene: TRBD1
j_gene: TRBJ2-1
abundance: NA
CDR3nt: TGTGCCAGCAGCCCCATATATTCCCGGACAGGGATGGCGGGGAGCTCCTACAATGAGCAGTTCTTC
CDR3aa: CASSPIYSRTGMAGSSYNEQFF

v_gene: TRBV4-3
len: 16
d_gene: NA
j_gene: TRBJ2-3
abundance: NA
CDR3nt: TGCGCCAGCAGCCAAGGCCCGGGACTCTACACAGATACGCAGTATTTT
CDR3aa: CASSQGPGLYTDTQYF

v_gene: TRBV4-1
len: 18
d_gene: NA
j_gene: TRBJ2-1
abundance: NA
CDR3nt: TGCGCCAGCAGCCGTTCTGGGGGCGGGAGTAGTTCCTACAATGAGCAGTTCTTC
CDR3aa: CASSRSGGGSSSYNEQFF

v_gene: TRBV18
len: 17
d_gene: TRBD2
j_gene: TRBJ2-7
abundance: NA
CDR3nt: TGTGCCAGCTCGCCCGGGACTAGCGGGAGTGAGTCCTACGAGCAGTACTTC
CDR3aa: CASSPGTSGSESYEQYF

v_gene: TRBV7-3
len: 16
d_gene: NA
j_gene: TRBJ2-1
abundance: NA
CDR3nt: TGTGCCAGCAGCTTATATAGTGGGCCTGGGTACAATGAGCAGTTCTTC
CDR3aa: CASSLYSGPGYNEQFF

v_gene: TRBV6-1
len: 15
d_gene: NA
j_gene: TRBJ1-2
abundance: NA
CDR3nt: TGTGCCAGCAGCACCGGGCGGGGCGCGGGCTATGGCTACACCTTC
CDR3aa: CASSTGRGAGYGYTF

v_gene: TRBV28
len: 13
d_gene: NA
j_gene: TRBJ2-1
abundance: NA
CDR3nt: TGTGCCAGCAGTTTTATGGGAAGCGGTGAGCAGTTCTTC
CDR3aa: CASSFMGSGEQFF

v_gene: TRBV28
len: 15
d_gene: NA
j_gene: TRBJ2-3
abundance: NA
CDR3nt: TGTGCCAGCCCCCCAGCGGGTCTCTGGGGGGATACGCAGTATTTT
CDR3aa: CASPPAGLWGDTQYF

v_gene: TRBV5-5
len: 16
d_gene: NA
j_gene: TRBJ1-3
abundance: NA
CDR3nt: TGTGCCAGCAGCTTGGCCGGGGGAGGAACTGGAAACACCATATATTTT
CDR3aa: CASSLAGGGTGNTIYF

v_gene: TRBV7-9
len: 15
d_gene: NA
j_gene: TRBJ2-7
abundance: NA
CDR3nt: TGTGCCAGCAGCTTAGGATCTGGACAGACCTACGAGCAGTACTTC
CDR3aa: CASSLGSGQTYEQYF

v_gene: TRBV15
len: 15
d_gene: NA
j_gene: TRBJ1-1
abundance: NA
CDR3nt: TGTGCCACCAGCACGGGGTGGGGAGTCCGCACTGAAGCTTTCTTT
CDR3aa: CATSTGWGVRTEAFF

v_gene: TRBV7-6
len: 15
d_gene: TRBD2
j_gene: TRBJ2-7
abundance: NA
CDR3nt: TGTGCCAGCAGCTTCTTAGCGGGAGATACCTACGAGCAGTACTTC
CDR3aa: CASSFLAGDTYEQYF